This TCR beta chain appears in the sequencing data of a study of cytomegalovirus exposure and HLA in healthy donors. The wider study: Unique TCR beta sequences numbering 120 million or so came from 150 million to 200 million T cells in an earlier analysis. An early data release held some 85 million unique TCRs from HLA-typed donors. Membership in the Caucasian-associated ancestry cluster was found for 75% to 90% of approximately 380 genotyped donors. Notes on the study in general: Analyses of presence/absence relied on an assumption of roughly uniform sequencing depth across donors.

Amplification used 60 Vbeta primers and 13 Jbeta primers. Repertoires were generated with immunoSEQ multiplex PCR, while TCRdb's copy carries only in-frame clones and drops some. The repertoire holds around 40,000 clones, with 60% to 85% as singletons. The CDR3 has 14 amino acids. V was shortened by 3 bases and J by 9 bases, with 17 bases between the two germline ends. In germline, CDR1 is SGHTA, CDR2 FQGNSA. To note about this clone: What it binds is unknown.

The sequence was collected from a young man in good health and CMV-seronegative. Sequencing was carried out using PBMCs. The chain has TRBV7-2 and TRBJ1-2; D is unclear. CDR3 region: CASSFLDSSLSYTF. The CDR3 DNA reads TGTGCCAGCAGCTTCCTCGACTCATCCCTCAGCTACACCTTC.